These 16 T cell receptor beta chains were all obtained from the same sample, sequenced in a study of cytomegalovirus exposure and HLA in healthy donors (dated by TCRdb to 2015 to 2018). Libraries were prepared through the immunoSEQ multiplex PCR assay. For the multiplex PCR, a mixture combining 60 forward primers for TCR Vbeta segments and 13 reverse primers for TCR Jbeta segments was used. TCRdb limited this immuneACCESS table to in-frame rearrangements with V and J called. A share of clones is missing; checked studies link under half to unresolved V genes, and the rest is unexplained. The table for this sample lists about 43,000 clones; 45% to 60% of them were counted only once. Approximately 5.5% of the sample is held by the ten biggest clonotypes. Sequencing input: PBMCs. These receptors originate from a man in his sixties in good health and CMV-seronegative.

The chain employs TRBV6-1 and TRBJ2-7; TRBD1 agrees at 8 bases. CDR3 length: 15 amino acids. Germline trimming cut 4 bases from V and 3 bases from J; bases unmatched to any gene: 8. Germline V CDR1 and CDR2: MNHNS, SASEGT. CDR3 sequence: CASSATRDRYYEQYF. The CDR3 DNA is TGTGCCAGCAGTGCGACCCGGGACAGGTACTACGAGCAGTACTTC.

The chain couples TRBV15 to TRBJ1-5, with D unresolved. Per germline, CDR1 LNHNV and CDR2 YYDKDF (reference sequence). The CDR3 is 15 amino acids. V lost 1 base to trimming and J lost 2 bases, with 9 bases between them. CDR3 region: CATSRVPGGNQPQHF. In DNA form, the CDR3 reads TGTGCCACCAGCAGAGTCCCCGGGGGCAATCAGCCCCAGCATTTT.

This clone was seen only a few times. The V and J genes are TRBV5-1 and TRBJ1-1; 9 bases agree with TRBD1. The CDR3 runs to 14 residues. Germline CDR1 SGHRS, CDR2 YFSETQ. V lost 3 bases to trimming and J lost 7 bases; unmatched junction nucleotides: 7. CDR3 in DNA: TGCGCCAGCAGCTCAACCCCGGGACAGGGTGAAGCTTTCTTT. Protein: CASSSTPGQGEAFF.

This clone has a handful of counts. The CDR3 coding sequence is TGTGCCATCAGTGAGACCGGGAGGGCCACGGATGAGCAGTTCTTC. It yields the protein CAISETGRATDEQFF. The chain links TRBV10-3 to TRBJ2-1; TRBD2 matches at 8 bases. Germline CDR1 is ENHRY and CDR2 is SYGVKD. The V gene end was trimmed by 2 bases and the J gene end by 8 bases; junction bases not matched to a gene: 8. The CDR3 loop spans 15 amino acids.

The chain employs TRBV7-2 and TRBJ2-1; 14 nucleotides line up with TRBD2. Germline loops: CDR1 SGHTA, CDR2 FQGNSA. Trimming at V came to 1 base and at J to 6 bases, leaving 5 bases not matched to a gene. This CDR3 is 17 amino acids long. CDR3: CASSLGLAGGPGNEQFF. In DNA form, the CDR3 reads TGTGCCAGCAGCTTAGGACTAGCGGGAGGGCCTGGCAATGAGCAGTTCTTC. The complete variable domain, with remaining parts taken from reference TRBV7-2 and TRBJ2-1, reads GAGVSQSPSNKVTEKGKDVELRCDPISGHTALYWYRQSLGQGLEFLIYFQGNSAPDKSGLPSDRFSAERTGGSVSTLTIQRTQQEDSAVYLCASSLGLAGGPGNEQFFGPGTRLTVL.

The chain combines TRBV2 with TRBJ1-4; D not certain. The CDR3 is made up of 11 amino acids. Per germline, CDR1 SNHLY and CDR2 FYNNEI. Trimming took 3 bases from V and 11 from J, leaving 7 bases between them. CDR3 residues: CASSDSAKLFF. DNA for the CDR3: TGTGCCAGCAGTGACAGCGCCAAACTGTTTTTT.

The chain couples TRBV29-1 to TRBJ2-4; TRBD2 agrees at 8 bases. In germline, CDR1 is SQVTM, CDR2 ANQGSEA. The CDR3 runs 13 residues. J was trimmed by 8 bases and V by 4 bases; bases with no gene match: 7. The chain's CDR3 is CSVAGSGSYIQYF. The CDR3 DNA follows: TGCAGCGTTGCTGGGAGCGGGAGTTACATTCAGTACTTC.

V is TRBV4-1 and J is TRBJ1-5; weak D call: TRBD1 (6 bases). There are 16 residues in the CDR3. V lost 2 bases to trimming and J lost 5 bases, with 16 bases between them. Per the germline V gene, CDR1 is MGHRA and CDR2 is YSYEKL. CDR3 DNA sequence: TGCGCCAGCAGCCAAACCCCGGACAGCCGGGATCAGCCCCAGCATTTT. It is translated as CASSQTPDSRDQPQHF.

This chain connects TRBV5-1 to TRBJ1-1; 9 nucleotides align to TRBD1. The CDR3 spans 13 residues. Germline CDR1 SGHRS, CDR2 YFSETQ. V trimming: 4 bases; J trimming: 5 bases; junction bases outside the gene matches: 3. As DNA, the CDR3 is TGCGCCAGCAGCCGACAGGGGGGAACTGAAGCTTTCTTT. This encodes CASSRQGGTEAFF. Variable domain in full (rest from reference TRBV5-1 and TRBJ1-1): KAGVTQTPRYLIKTRGQQVTLSCSPISGHRSVSWYQQTPGQGLQFLFEYFSETQRNKGNFPGRFSGRQFSNSRSEMNVSTLELGDSALYLCASSRQGGTEAFFGQGTRLTVV.

The rearrangement uses TRBV6-5 and TRBJ1-2, with D uncertain. V was clipped by 2 bases and J by 7 bases, with 5 bases between them. Germline V gives CDR1 MNHEY, CDR2 SVGAGI. The CDR3 extends over 11 amino acids. This CDR3 is CASSYGGGYTF. The CDR3 nucleotides are TGTGCCAGCAGTTACGGCGGTGGCTACACCTTC.

The chain recombines TRBV2 with TRBJ1-4, with 9 bases that match TRBD1. The J segment lost 8 bases and the V segment lost 3 bases, leaving 4 bases of the junction unmatched. The CDR3 has 14 residues. Germline CDR1 is SNHLY and CDR2 is FYNNEI. The CDR3 reads CASSEDRGQEKLFF. The CDR3 DNA is TGTGCCAGCAGTGAGGACAGGGGACAGGAAAAACTGTTTTTT.

Within the sample, this clone is medium-sized. CDR3 amino acids: CASSKQGEQYF. The CDR3, as DNA: TGTGCCAGCAGCAAACAGGGCGAGCAGTACTTC. The V and J genes are TRBV21-1 and TRBJ2-7; the D call TRBD1 from the table was never checked on the DNA. TRBV21-1 is a pseudogene locus. CDR3 length: 11 amino acids.

J is TRBJ2-5 and V is TRBV5-1, with TRBD2 identical over 9 bases. The CDR3 is 15 residues long. Germline CDR1 SGHRS, CDR2 YFSETQ. Trimming cost V 0 bases and J 4 bases; bases outside gene matches: 4. CDR3 bases: TGCGCCAGCAGCTTGGAGGGCGGGGGGGGAGAGACCCAGTACTTC. This sequence encodes CASSLEGGGGETQYF.

The V call is TRBV7-8, the J call TRBJ1-1, with D possibly matching TRBD1 (6 bases). Trimming cost V 3 bases and J 5 bases, with 16 bases left between them. The CDR3 length is 15 residues. In germline, CDR1 is SGHVS, CDR2 FQNEAQ. The CDR3 DNA sequence: TGTGCCAGCAGCTTGGTGGGAAGGGGGTGGACTGAAGCTTTCTTT. This encodes CASSLVGRGWTEAFF. Complete variable domain (other parts from reference TRBV7-8 and TRBJ1-1): GAGVSQSPRYKVAKRGQDVALRCDPISGHVSLFWYQQALGQGPEFLTYFQNEAQLDKSGLPSDRFFAERPEGSVSTLKIQRTQQEDSAVYLCASSLVGRGWTEAFFGQGTRLTVV.

The count of this clone is one. V is TRBV2 and J is TRBJ2-3; D is possibly TRBD1 (6 bases). Germline CDR1 SNHLY, CDR2 FYNNEI. Trimming stripped 6 bases from V and 4 bases from J, with 17 bases between. This CDR3 comprises 15 residues. DNA for the CDR3: TGTGCCAGCAGGATAGACAGGTCGGTGGCAGATACGCAGTATTTT. Encoded protein: CASRIDRSVADTQYF.

The chain recombines TRBV6-1 with TRBJ2-7; D is undetermined. This CDR3 is built from 14 residues. V lost 3 bases, J lost 4 bases, and 13 bases lay in between. Looked up from germline, CDR1 is MNHNS and CDR2 is SASEGT. For the CDR3, the DNA is TGTGCCAGCAGTGAGGCTGTCCTCGTGTACGAGCAGTACTTC. Amino acid sequence: CASSEAVLVYEQYF.